The rows below give T cell receptor beta chains drawn from one sample of a study of blood T cell repertoires in COVID-19. Sequencing was performed with immunoSEQ multiplex PCR; in TCRdb, only in-frame clones are kept and a portion is missing. This table holds 90,000 to 120,000 clones, approximately 85% found once. The specimen was peripheral blood. Receptors were obtained from an older woman with acute or convalescent COVID-19. Both conserved end residues are part of each CDR3. Fields, in order: J gene, V gene, clone size, D gene, CDR3 DNA, CDR3 protein. The D gene is left open where the match is weak. Clone size appears in some rows only: once, few, many, or a class for an expanded clone.

>TRBJ1-1|TRBV12-2|once|NA
TGTGCAAGTCGCTTGTCCCTAGGGACACACACACAGAGCGCTGAAGCTTTCTTT
CASRLSLGTHTQSAEAFF
>TRBJ2-5|TRBV14|NA|TRBD2
TGTGCCAGCAGCCAATTGGGACTAGCGGGAGTCGGAGAGACCCAGTACTTC
CASSQLGLAGVGETQYF
>TRBJ2-1|TRBV19|NA|NA
TGTGCCAGCCGCCTCGGGACTTCCTACAATGAGCAGTTCTTC
CASRLGTSYNEQFF
>TRBJ1-2|TRBV24-1|NA|NA
TGTGCCACCAGTGATTTTTCCCAGGCCTATGGCTACACCTTC
CATSDFSQAYGYTF
>TRBJ2-5|TRBV3-1/TRBV3-2|NA|TRBD2
TGTGCCAGCAGCCTTAGGACTAGCGGGAGGAAAGAGACCCAGTACTTC
CASSLRTSGRKETQYF
>TRBJ1-3|TRBV7-8|NA|NA
TGTGCCAGCAGCACGCTACAGGGTTACTCTGGAAACACCATATATTTT
CASSTLQGYSGNTIYF
>TRBJ1-1|TRBV5-1|NA|NA
TGCGCCAGCAGCTTGGATGGCCGCACTGAAGCTTTCTTT
CASSLDGRTEAFF
>TRBJ2-1|TRBV7-7|NA|TRBD2
TGTGCTAGCAGTTATCGGCCAGCGGGAGGGTACAATGAGCAGTTCTTC
CASSYRPAGGYNEQFF
>TRBJ2-7|TRBV21-1|few|NA
TGTGCCAGCTTCCAGGGGGCAGGCTTATGCTACGAGCAGTACTTC
CASFQGAGLCYEQYF
>TRBJ2-7|TRBV6-5|NA|TRBD2
TGTGCCAGCAGAACACTAGCGGGTACCTACGAGCAGTACTTC
CASRTLAGTYEQYF
>TRBJ2-1|TRBV6-5|NA|TRBD2
TGTGCCAGCATACGGGTAGCGGGCCACAATGAGCAGTTCTTC
CASIRVAGHNEQFF
>TRBJ2-1|TRBV5-1|NA|TRBD2
TGCGCCAGCAGCTTGGCGGGAGGGCTTAATGAGCAGTTCTTC
CASSLAGGLNEQFF
>TRBJ1-4|TRBV19|NA|NA
TGTGCCAGTAGCTTCTTGGACAGTAAGCTCAAACTGTTTTTT
CASSFLDSKLKLFF
>TRBJ1-3|TRBV9|NA|NA
TGTGCCAGCAGCGTAGGTGGAGGGATGGGAAACACCATATATTTT
CASSVGGGMGNTIYF
>TRBJ2-5|TRBV20-1|NA|NA
TGCAGTGCTAGAGGTGGCGAGACCCAGTACTTC
CSARGGETQYF